The rows below give T cell receptor beta chains drawn from one sample of a study of shared clonotypes between healthy human individuals. Libraries were prepared by immunoSEQ multiplex PCR; TCRdb keeps only in-frame clonotypes and omits some of them. The sample holds roughly 2 million clones, 90% to 95% seen once. Sequenced sample: naive CD4+ T cells sorted from blood. The receptors originated from a man in his late teens or twenties in good health. The CDR3 runs from the conserved cysteine through the conserved F or W. D genes are given only for firm matches. Where a row states a size, it is once, few, many or the class of an expanded clone; other rows omit it.

J gene: TRBJ2-7; CDR3 length: 17; clone size: -; D gene: TRBD2; V gene: TRBV7-2; CDR3 protein: CASSLGGLAGLPYEQYF
J gene: TRBJ2-3; CDR3 length: 14; clone size: -; D gene: -; V gene: TRBV2; CDR3 protein: CASSEILSADTQYF
J gene: TRBJ1-5; CDR3 length: 15; clone size: few; D gene: TRBD1; V gene: TRBV4-1; CDR3 protein: CASSQLGTALQPQHF
J gene: TRBJ1-4; CDR3 length: 11; clone size: -; D gene: -; V gene: TRBV30; CDR3 protein: CAWSGFEKLFF
J gene: TRBJ2-1; CDR3 length: 15; clone size: -; D gene: TRBD2; V gene: TRBV9; CDR3 protein: CASSGSGSAYNEQFF
J gene: TRBJ2-7; CDR3 length: 11; clone size: -; D gene: -; V gene: TRBV28; CDR3 protein: CASSFPGTSDF
J gene: TRBJ1-6; CDR3 length: 12; clone size: -; D gene: -; V gene: TRBV9; CDR3 protein: CASGGDNSPLHF
J gene: TRBJ2-1; CDR3 length: 17; clone size: -; D gene: TRBD1; V gene: TRBV7-2; CDR3 protein: CASSLAPTGGAYNEQFF
J gene: TRBJ1-1; CDR3 length: 14; clone size: -; D gene: TRBD1; V gene: TRBV6-1; CDR3 protein: CASSTTGGGTEAFF
J gene: TRBJ2-1; CDR3 length: 15; clone size: -; D gene: -; V gene: TRBV2; CDR3 protein: CASSESLGSYNEQFF
J gene: TRBJ2-1; CDR3 length: 15; clone size: few; D gene: -; V gene: TRBV10-1; CDR3 protein: CASSEDSDSYNEQFF
J gene: TRBJ1-5; CDR3 length: 15; clone size: -; D gene: -; V gene: TRBV2; CDR3 protein: CASSEITGPNQPQHF
J gene: TRBJ1-3; CDR3 length: 14; clone size: -; D gene: -; V gene: TRBV19; CDR3 protein: CASSSSRSGNTIYF
J gene: TRBJ2-7; CDR3 length: 15; clone size: once; D gene: TRBD2; V gene: TRBV4-1; CDR3 protein: CASSPLGGLYYEQYF
J gene: TRBJ2-5; CDR3 length: 13; clone size: -; D gene: -; V gene: TRBV9; CDR3 protein: CASSPRSQETQYF
J gene: TRBJ2-3; CDR3 length: 14; clone size: -; D gene: -; V gene: TRBV5-6; CDR3 protein: CASSLDRSTDTQYF
J gene: TRBJ2-2; CDR3 length: 15; clone size: -; D gene: TRBD2; V gene: TRBV28; CDR3 protein: CASSVSGLGTGELFF
J gene: TRBJ2-7; CDR3 length: 11; clone size: -; D gene: -; V gene: TRBV20-1; CDR3 protein: CSAVRTGEQYF